The present entry profiles one TCR beta chain with its context. Its cognate antigen is unknown. The CDR3 is 13 residues long. V lost 10 bases and J lost 6, with 19 bases in between. Germline V gene lookup returns CDR1 SNHLY and CDR2 FYNNEI. The sample belongs to a study of early T cells in non-severe SARS-CoV-2 infection. Across the whole study: It was bulk RNA from unsorted whole blood that was sequenced, and the chains were unpaired.

Study outcomes and limitations: A preference for anti-spike CD8 responses marked VDJdb matching, which missed private and CD4 specificities.

Separate cDNA molecules each had unique molecular identifiers attached to them. TCRdb called the 5' RACE reads again in MiXCR, with one record for every CDR3 protein. The sample shows over 35,000 distinct CDR3 sequences, approximately 5.9% of them seen only once. This receptor was taken from an adult who was a healthcare worker with PCR-confirmed SARS-CoV-2 infection or an uninfected control (not recorded which). The rearrangement uses TRBV2 and TRBJ2-7, with D possibly being TRBD2 (7 bases). The sequences come from whole blood, collected at baseline. The CDR3 DNA is TGTGCCACCATTCAAGGGGGGGCGAGCGAGCAGTACTTC. Protein product: CATIQGGASEQYF.